This entry is about one TCR beta chain. The antigen is unknown. Researchers ran the PCR with 60 Vbeta and 13 Jbeta primers. Profiling relied on immunoSEQ multiplex PCR, and the TCRdb table lists in-frame clones only, not all of them. The data contain roughly 120,000 clones, 73% of them seen just once; the ten biggest clones take up approximately 4.3%. This sample is part of a study of cytomegalovirus exposure and HLA in healthy donors. Study at large: Approximately 85 million unique TCRs from HLA-typed donors were held in an early data release.

Study-level points and caveats: Investigators reported 164 TCR beta chains as tied to cytomegalovirus.

Sequencing was carried out using PBMCs. The source of this sequence is a man aged 55-75 years in good health and CMV-seropositive.

The CDR3 region has the DNA TGTGCCAGCAGCTTCAGGACAGGGTCGAATGTGGATACGCAGTATTTT. As protein: CASSFRTGSNVDTQYF. This chain connects TRBV11-2 to TRBJ2-3; TRBD1 matches 8 bases. The trim removed 3 bases at V and 6 bases at J, leaving 11 bases unmatched. The CDR3 is 16 residues long. Germline V CDR1 and CDR2: SGHAT, FQNNGV.